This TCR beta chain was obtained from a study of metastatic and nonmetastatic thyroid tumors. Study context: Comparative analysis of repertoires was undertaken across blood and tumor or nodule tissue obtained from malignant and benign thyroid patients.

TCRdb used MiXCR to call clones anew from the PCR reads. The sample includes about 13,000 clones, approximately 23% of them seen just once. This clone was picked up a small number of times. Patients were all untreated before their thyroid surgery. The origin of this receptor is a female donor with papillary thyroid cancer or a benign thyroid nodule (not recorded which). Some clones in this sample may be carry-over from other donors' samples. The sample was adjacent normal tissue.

The chain's CDR3 is CASSKEVSYEQYF. The CDR3 DNA reads as TGTGCCAGCAGCAAAGAGGTCTCCTACGAGCAGTACTTC. The chain couples TRBV27 to TRBJ2-7; the D is unclear. The CDR3 covers 13 residues. The V gene lost 6 bases and the J gene lost 0 bases, with 9 bases spanning the gap. Looked up from germline, CDR1 is MNHEY and CDR2 is SMNVEV (reference sequence).